This is a list of T cell receptor beta chains from one sample in a study of blood T cell repertoires in COVID-19. Produced via immunoSEQ multiplex PCR; TCRdb's table is partial and in-frame only. The sample yields about 62,000 clones, roughly 89% seen once. Sequences were obtained from peripheral blood. These receptors originate from a woman at least 80 years old with acute or convalescent COVID-19. CDR3s include the opening cysteine and the closing phenylalanine or tryptophan. The order of the fields is J gene, D gene, clone size, V gene, CDR3 protein, CDR3 DNA. A D gene is named only where the DNA matches it firmly. Clone sizes are given selectively: once, few, many, or a class where the clone is expanded.

>TRBJ1-5|TRBD1|NA|TRBV10-3
CAIGGTGPYSNQPQHF
TGTGCCATCGGAGGGACAGGGCCCTATAGCAATCAGCCCCAGCATTTT
>TRBJ2-7|NA|NA|TRBV12-5
CASGSTVAGAYEQYF
TGTGCTAGTGGTTCGACGGTCGCAGGGGCCTACGAGCAGTACTTC
>TRBJ1-2|TRBD1|NA|TRBV18
CASSPTGEGYTF
TGTGCCAGCTCACCGACAGGGGAAGGCTACACCTTC
>TRBJ2-2|NA|NA|TRBV7-2
CANSLMSGNTGELFF
TGTGCCAACAGCTTAATGTCGGGGAACACCGGGGAGCTGTTTTTT
>TRBJ2-2|NA|few|TRBV7-3
CASSGRSSTGELFF
TGTGCCAGCAGCGGGAGAAGTAGCACCGGGGAGCTGTTTTTT
>TRBJ1-5|NA|few|TRBV30
CAWGRGTGGSNQPQHF
TGTGCCTGGGGACGGGGGACGGGGGGGAGCAATCAGCCCCAGCATTTT
>TRBJ1-1|NA|NA|TRBV7-2
CASSRRTEEAFF
TGTGCCAGCAGCCGACGGACAGAAGAAGCTTTCTTT
>TRBJ2-7|TRBD1|NA|TRBV10-3
CAISEYRGSYEQYF
TGTGCCATCAGTGAATACAGGGGGTCCTACGAGCAGTACTTC
>TRBJ2-2|NA|NA|TRBV7-2
CASSPGTQPGELFF
TGTGCCAGCAGCCCCGGTACCCAACCAGGGGAGCTGTTTTTT
>TRBJ2-7|TRBD2|NA|TRBV3-1/TRBV3-2
CASSQDTSGIYEQYF
TGTGCCAGCAGCCAAGACACTAGCGGGATTTACGAGCAGTACTTC
>TRBJ1-3|NA|NA|TRBV3-1/TRBV3-2
CASSQVSGRRVWGNTIYF
TGTGCCAGCAGCCAAGTGAGTGGCCGGAGGGTGTGGGGAAACACCATATATTTT